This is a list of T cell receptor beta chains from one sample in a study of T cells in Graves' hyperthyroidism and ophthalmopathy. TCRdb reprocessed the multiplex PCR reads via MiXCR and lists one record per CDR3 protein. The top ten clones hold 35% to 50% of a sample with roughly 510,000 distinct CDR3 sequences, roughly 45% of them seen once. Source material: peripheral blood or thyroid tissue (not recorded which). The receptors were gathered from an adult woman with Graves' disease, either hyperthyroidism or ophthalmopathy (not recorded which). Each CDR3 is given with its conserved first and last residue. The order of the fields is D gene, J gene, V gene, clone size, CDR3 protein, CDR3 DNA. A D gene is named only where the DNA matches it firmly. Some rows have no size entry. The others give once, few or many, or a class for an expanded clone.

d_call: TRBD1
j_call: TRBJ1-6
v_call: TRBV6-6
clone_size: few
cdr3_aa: CASSYGPRGSSYNSPLHF
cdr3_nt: TGTGCCAGCAGTTACGGGCCCAGGGGGAGCTCCTATAATTCACCCCTCCACTTT

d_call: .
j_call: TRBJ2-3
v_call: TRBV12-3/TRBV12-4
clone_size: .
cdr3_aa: CASTSQGTHTQYF
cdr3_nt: TGTGCCAGCACCTCTCAGGGGACCCATACGCAGTATTTT

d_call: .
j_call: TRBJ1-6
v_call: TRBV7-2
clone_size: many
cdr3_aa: CASSPPGIVERTLYSPLHF
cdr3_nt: TGTGCCAGCAGCCCGCCCGGGATTGTTGAGAGAACGCTCTATTCACCCCTCCACTTT

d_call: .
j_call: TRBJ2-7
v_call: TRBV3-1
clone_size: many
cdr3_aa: CASSRGDGEQYF
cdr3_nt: TGTGCCAGCAGCCGAGGGGACGGCGAGCAGTACTTC

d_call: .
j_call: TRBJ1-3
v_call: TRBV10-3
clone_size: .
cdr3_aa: CAISEVGGHGYTIYF
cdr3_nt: TGTGCCATCAGTGAAGTAGGAGGCCATGGCTACACCATATATTTT

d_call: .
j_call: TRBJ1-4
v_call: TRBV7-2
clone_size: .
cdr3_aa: CASSLRGAYNEKLFF
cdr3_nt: TGTGCCAGCAGCTTAAGGGGGGCGTATAATGAAAAACTGTTTTTT

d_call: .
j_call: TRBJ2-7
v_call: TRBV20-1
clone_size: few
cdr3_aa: CSARARTAKLYEQYF
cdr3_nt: TGCAGTGCTAGAGCGCGGACAGCCAAACTTTACGAGCAGTACTTC

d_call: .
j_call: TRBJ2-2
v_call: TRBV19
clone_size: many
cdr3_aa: CASSRGELFF
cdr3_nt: TGTGCCAGCAGTAGGGGGGAGCTGTTTTTT

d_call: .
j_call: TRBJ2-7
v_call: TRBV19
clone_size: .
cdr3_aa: CASSRRDSEQYF
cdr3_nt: TGTGCCAGTAGTAGGCGGGACAGTGAGCAGTACTTC

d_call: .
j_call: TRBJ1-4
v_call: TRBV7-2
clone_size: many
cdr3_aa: CASSWAVGVNEKLFF
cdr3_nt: TGTGCCAGCAGCTGGGCGGTTGGGGTTAATGAAAAACTGTTTTTT

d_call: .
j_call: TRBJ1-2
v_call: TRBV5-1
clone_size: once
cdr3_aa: CASSLARGVDGGYTF
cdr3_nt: TGCGCCAGCAGCTTGGCCAGGGGCGTGGATGGCGGCTACACCTTC

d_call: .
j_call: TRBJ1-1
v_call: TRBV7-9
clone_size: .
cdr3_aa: CASSLTPGDVEAFF
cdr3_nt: TGTGCCAGCAGCTTAACCCCGGGCGACGTTGAAGCTTTCTTT

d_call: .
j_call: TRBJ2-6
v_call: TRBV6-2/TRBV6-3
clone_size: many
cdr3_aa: CASSHRALAAGANVLTF
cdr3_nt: TGTGCCAGCAGTCATCGGGCCTTGGCGGCTGGGGCCAACGTCCTGACTTTC

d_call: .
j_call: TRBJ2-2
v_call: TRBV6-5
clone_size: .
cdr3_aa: CATPDSYTGELFF
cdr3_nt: TGTGCCACCCCGGACAGCTACACCGGGGAGCTGTTTTTT

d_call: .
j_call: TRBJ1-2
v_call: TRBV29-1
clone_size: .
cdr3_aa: CSVRDGSYGYTF
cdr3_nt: TGCAGCGTTCGGGACGGCTCCTATGGCTACACCTTC

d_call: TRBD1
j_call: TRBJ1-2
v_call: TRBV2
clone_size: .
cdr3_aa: CASSAGQGDNRGYTF
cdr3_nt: TGTGCCAGCAGTGCAGGACAGGGCGACAATCGGGGCTACACCTTC

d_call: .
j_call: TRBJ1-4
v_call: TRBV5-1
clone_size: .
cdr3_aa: CASSFAGVNEKLFF
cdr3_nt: TGCGCCAGCAGCTTCGCAGGGGTTAATGAAAAACTGTTTTTT

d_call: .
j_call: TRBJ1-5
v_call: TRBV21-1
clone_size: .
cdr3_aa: CASSSSTGKGQPQHF
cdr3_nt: TGTGCCAGCAGCAGCTCGACAGGGAAGGGTCAGCCCCAGCATTTT

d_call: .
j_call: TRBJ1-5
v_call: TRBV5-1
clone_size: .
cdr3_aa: CASSLFGASNQPQHF
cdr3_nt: TGCGCCAGCAGCTTGTTCGGGGCTAGCAATCAGCCCCAGCATTTT

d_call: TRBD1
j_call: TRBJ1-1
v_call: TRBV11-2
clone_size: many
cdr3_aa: CASSLGTGAKNTEAFF
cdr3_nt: TGTGCCAGCAGCTTAGGCACAGGGGCTAAGAACACTGAAGCTTTCTTT

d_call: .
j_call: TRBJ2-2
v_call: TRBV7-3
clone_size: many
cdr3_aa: CASSLRHGLEAGELFF
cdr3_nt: TGTGCCAGCAGCTTACGTCATGGGTTGGAGGCCGGGGAGCTGTTTTTT

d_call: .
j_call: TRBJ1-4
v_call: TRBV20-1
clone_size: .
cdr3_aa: CSARPIGATNEKLFF
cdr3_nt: TGCAGTGCTAGACCAATAGGTGCAACTAATGAAAAACTGTTTTTT

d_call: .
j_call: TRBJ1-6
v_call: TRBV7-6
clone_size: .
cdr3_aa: CASSLVPRAGENNSPLHF
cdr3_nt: TGTGCCAGCAGCTTAGTACCCCGTGCGGGCGAAAATAATTCACCCCTCCACTTT

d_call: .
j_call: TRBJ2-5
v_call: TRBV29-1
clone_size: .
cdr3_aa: CSATDSWGNTQYF
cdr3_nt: TGCAGCGCGACAGATTCCTGGGGAAACACCCAGTACTTC